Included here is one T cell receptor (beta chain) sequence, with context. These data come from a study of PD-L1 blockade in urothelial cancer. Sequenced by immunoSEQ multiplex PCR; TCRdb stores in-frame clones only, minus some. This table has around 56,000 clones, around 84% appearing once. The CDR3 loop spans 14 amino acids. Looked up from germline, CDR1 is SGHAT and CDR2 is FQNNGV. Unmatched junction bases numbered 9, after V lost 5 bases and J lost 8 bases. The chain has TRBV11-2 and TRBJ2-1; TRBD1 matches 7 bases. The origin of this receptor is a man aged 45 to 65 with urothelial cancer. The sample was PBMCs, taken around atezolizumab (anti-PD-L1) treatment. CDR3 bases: TGTGCCAGCAGCGGGAGACGGGACAGATATGAGCAGTTCTTC. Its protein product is CASSGRRDRYEQFF.